The 29 T cell receptor beta chains in this list originate from one sample, sequenced in a study of shared clonotypes between healthy human individuals. Naive CD8 cells lacked CD45RO and underwent positive selection for CCR7, leaving out terminally differentiated effector memory CD45RA+ cells. Sequenced by immunoSEQ multiplex PCR; TCRdb stores in-frame clones only, minus some. Of about 2.1 million clones listed, 90% to 95% are singletons. The sequencing sample was made of naive CD8+ T cells from PBMCs. These receptors all stem from a man aged 18 to 35 in good health. Some clones in this sample may be carry-over from other donors' samples.

The rearrangement joins TRBV6-1 to TRBJ2-7; possibly TRBD1 for D (6 bases). CDR1 and CDR2 (germline): MNHNS, SASEGT. The CDR3 contains 13 residues. V was trimmed by 6 bases and J by 6 bases, leaving 15 bases between them. CDR3 bases: TGTGCCAGCAGCAAGAAAACAGGGTCCGAGCAGTACTTC. It encodes CASSKKTGSEQYF.

This sequence joins TRBV6-5 and TRBJ2-1; 8 bases align to TRBD2. Germline V gene lookup returns CDR1 MNHEY and CDR2 SVGAGI. The CDR3 sequence is 16 residues long. The V segment lost 0 bases and the J segment 6 bases; nucleotides outside the gene matches: 7. This CDR3 is CASSYSGREGLNEQFF. For the CDR3, the DNA is TGTGCCAGCAGTTACTCGGGTCGGGAGGGCCTCAATGAGCAGTTCTTC.

The V gene is TRBV11-3, the J gene TRBJ2-2; the match to TRBD2 covers 11 bases. V lost 5 bases, J lost 7 bases, and 9 bases stayed unmatched. The CDR3 covers 16 residues. Germline assignment: CDR1 SGHNT and CDR2 YENEEA. In nucleotides, the CDR3 is TGTGCCAGCAGCCTACGGACTAGCGGGTTCGGCGGGGAGCTGTTTTTT. The encoded protein is CASSLRTSGFGGELFF.

The J gene is TRBJ1-3, the V gene TRBV7-3; no definite D call. Germline CDR1 is SGHTA and CDR2 is FQGTGA. V was pared by 5 bases and J by 0 bases, with 20 bases between. The CDR3 consists of 18 residues. The CDR3 DNA sequence: TGTGCCAGCAGCCTAAAGATAAGCTCCTCGATCTCTGGAAACACCATATATTTT. Encoded protein: CASSLKISSSISGNTIYF.

V is TRBV27 and J is TRBJ2-6; D unclear. The length of the CDR3 is 17 residues. V was trimmed by 2 bases and J by 0 bases, leaving 11 bases between them. Germline assignment: CDR1 MNHEY and CDR2 SMNVEV (reference sequence). The CDR3 nucleotides read TGTGCCAGCAGTTTAATCTTCGTGGTCTCTGGGGCCAACGTCCTGACTTTC. The encoded protein is CASSLIFVVSGANVLTF.

The gene calls are TRBV11-2 and TRBJ2-7; 7 positions match TRBD2. V gave up 3 bases and J gave up 6 bases; unmatched junction bases: 8. The CDR3 spans 14 residues. Germline CDR1 reads SGHAT; CDR2 reads FQNNGV. CDR3 residues: CASSLSGMGGEQYF. The CDR3, as DNA: TGTGCCAGCAGCTTGAGCGGGATGGGAGGCGAGCAGTACTTC.

The chain recombines TRBV7-9 with TRBJ2-5; 7 bases map to TRBD2. Losses at the gene ends were 6 bases for V and 5 bases for J; bases not matched to a gene: 15. This CDR3 is built from 16 residues. Looked up from germline, CDR1 is SEHNR and CDR2 is FQNEAQ (reference sequence). CDR3 sequence (DNA): TGTGCCAGCAGTTCCAAACCAGGACTAGGGTGGGAGACCCAGTACTTC. Translated, it gives CASSSKPGLGWETQYF.

The chain joins TRBV9 to TRBJ1-1; 8 bases map to TRBD1. V was clipped by 4 bases and J by 1 base; unmatched bases: 9. There are 16 residues in the CDR3. CDR1 is SGDLS and CDR2 is YYNGEE in the germline V gene. This chain's CDR3 is CASSQTLTGGNTEAFF. The CDR3 bases are TGTGCCAGCAGCCAAACCCTCACAGGGGGGAACACTGAAGCTTTCTTT. The full variable domain, in which reference TRBV9 and TRBJ1-1 provide the parts outside the CDR3, is DSGVTQTPKHLITATGQRVTLRCSPRSGDLSVYWYQQSLDQGLQFLIQYYNGEERAKGNILERFSAQQFPDLHSELNLSSLELGDSALYFCASSQTLTGGNTEAFFGQGTRLTVV.

This clone has just one count. The sample carries other DNA sequences with the same CDR3. This sequence joins TRBV15 and TRBJ2-1; TRBD2 matches 12 bases. CDR1 and CDR2 (germline): LNHNV, YYDKDF (reference sequence). The CDR3 is 16 amino acids. V lost 1 base to trimming and J lost 5 bases; unmatched junction nucleotides: 3. The CDR3 DNA reads as TGTGCCACCAGCAGAGGGACTAGCGGGGCAAACAATGAGCAGTTCTTC. It specifies CATSRGTSGANNEQFF.

This clone was found once. The chain links TRBV6-5 to TRBJ2-1; D gene ambiguous. The V end was cut by 2 bases, the J end by 6 bases, with 8 bases between. Germline CDR1 and CDR2: MNHEY and SVGAGI. This CDR3 spans 13 amino acids. This CDR3 is CASSYGPSNEQFF. The CDR3 coding sequence is TGTGCCAGCAGTTACGGTCCCTCCAATGAGCAGTTCTTC.

V and J are TRBV27 and TRBJ2-7; 7 bases are shared with TRBD1. The CDR3 runs to 13 residues. V gave up 6 bases and J gave up 3 bases; unmatched junction bases: 5. Germline loops: CDR1 MNHEY, CDR2 SMNVEV (reference sequence). CDR3 region: CASSRDSVYEQYF. The DNA of the CDR3 is TGTGCCAGCAGCCGGGACAGCGTCTACGAGCAGTACTTC.

This chain connects TRBV19 to TRBJ1-1; no clear D. V was shortened by 10 bases and J by 11 bases, with 17 bases between the two germline ends. CDR1 is LNHDA and CDR2 is SQIVND in the germline V gene (reference sequence). CDR3 length: 11 amino acids. The CDR3 sequence is CAIRTLSGAFF. For the CDR3, the DNA is TGTGCCATCCGGACCCTAAGTGGGGCTTTCTTT.

V usage is TRBV4-3 and J usage is TRBJ2-7; perhaps TRBD2 as D (6 bases). V shed 0 bases and J shed 2 bases, with 17 bases lying between them. The CDR3 runs to 17 residues. Germline CDR1 is LGHNA and CDR2 is YSLEER. The CDR3 is CASSQEGSSSVPYEQYF. CDR3 nucleotides: TGCGCCAGCAGCCAAGAGGGGAGCTCTAGCGTTCCCTACGAGCAGTACTTC.

In regard to this clone: In the same sample, other DNA sequences code for this CDR3. The chain couples TRBV27 to TRBJ2-1, with no clear D. V was pared by 3 bases and J by 2 bases, with 8 bases between. Per germline, CDR1 MNHEY and CDR2 SMNVEV (reference sequence). The CDR3 totals 14 residues. The CDR3 is CASSFQRPYNEQFF. CDR3 sequence (DNA): TGTGCCAGCAGTTTTCAGAGGCCCTACAATGAGCAGTTCTTC.

CDR3 sequence reads: CASSPRPGREGTETQYF. The CDR3 DNA reads as TGTGCCAGCAGCCCGCGGCCGGGCAGGGAAGGGACAGAGACCCAGTACTTC. The rearrangement links TRBV7-9 to TRBJ2-5; tentatively, D is TRBD1 or TRBD2 (5 bases each). V was shortened by 5 bases and J by 4 bases, with 23 bases between the two germline ends. The CDR3 is 17 residues long. Germline CDR1 and CDR2: SEHNR and FQNEAQ (reference sequence).

This chain links TRBV7-9 with TRBJ1-2; tentative D call: TRBD1 (6 bases). V was shortened by 4 bases and J by 5 bases, with 20 bases between the two germline ends. Germline CDR1 reads SEHNR; CDR2 reads FQNEAQ (reference sequence). CDR3 length: 16 residues. The CDR3 DNA follows: TGTGCCAGCAGCTCCACGACAGGCGATAAAGTATATGGCTACACCTTC. Its translation: CASSSTTGDKVYGYTF.

V gene TRBV5-4 combines with J gene TRBJ2-2; D is perhaps TRBD1 (5 bases). This CDR3 is built from 15 residues. V was cut by 4 bases and J by 4 bases, with 14 bases left in between. The germline V gene encodes CDR1 SGHNT and CDR2 YYREEE (reference sequence). CDR3: CASSVSRQGTGELFF. CDR3 in DNA: TGTGCCAGCAGCGTTAGCCGTCAGGGCACCGGGGAGCTGTTTTTT.

The rearrangement joins TRBV10-3 to TRBJ2-2; 10 bases agree with TRBD2. CDR1 and CDR2 from the germline V gene are ENHRY and SYGVKD. The junction had 1 base not matched to a gene; V was cut back by 6 bases and J by 0 bases. CDR3 length: 15 residues. The CDR3 sequence is CAIRLAGPNTGELFF. The CDR3 coding sequence is TGTGCCATCAGACTAGCGGGGCCGAACACCGGGGAGCTGTTTTTT.

V and J are TRBV29-1 and TRBJ2-5; TRBD2 is a possible D gene (6 bases). Deletions cut 0 bases from V and 1 base from J, with 27 bases between. This CDR3 is 20 amino acids long. Germline assignment: CDR1 SQVTM and CDR2 ANQGSEA. The CDR3 nucleotides read TGCAGCGTTGAAGACTTAATAGGGGAACGGCGGGAAGCCCCCCAAGAGACCCAGTACTTC. Protein product: CSVEDLIGERREAPQETQYF.

The genes are TRBV28 and TRBJ1-2; D might be TRBD1 (5 bases). Germline assignment: CDR1 MDHEN and CDR2 SYDVKM. The V gene lost 4 bases and the J gene lost 2 bases, with 8 bases spanning the gap. There are 13 residues in the CDR3. CDR3 region: CASSWTPNYGYTF. The CDR3 DNA reads as TGTGCCAGCAGTTGGACACCAAACTATGGCTACACCTTC.

This chain links TRBV9 with TRBJ1-1; D gene ambiguous. From germline, CDR1 is SGDLS and CDR2 YYNGEE. Trimming took 4 bases from V and 1 from J, leaving 8 bases between them. The CDR3 is made up of 13 amino acids. The CDR3 DNA sequence: TGTGCCAGCAGCTCCGACACGAACACTGAAGCTTTCTTT. This codes for CASSSDTNTEAFF.

V gene TRBV11-2 combines with J gene TRBJ2-7, with TRBD1 as a possible D gene (5 bases). This CDR3 contains 16 residues. V was clipped by 0 bases and J by 2 bases, with 14 bases between them. Germline V gives CDR1 SGHAT, CDR2 FQNNGV. CDR3: CASSLDRAPGPYEQYF. In DNA form, the CDR3 reads TGTGCCAGCAGCTTAGACCGAGCTCCAGGGCCCTACGAGCAGTACTTC. The full variable domain, completed using reference TRBV11-2 and TRBJ2-7, is EAGVAQSPRYKIIEKRQSVAFWCNPISGHATLYWYQQILGQGPKLLIQFQNNGVVDDSQLPKDRFSAERLKGVDSTLKIQPAKLEDSAVYLCASSLDRAPGPYEQYFGPGTRLTVT.

The chain couples TRBV19 to TRBJ2-5; D is unclear. The length of the CDR3 is 16 residues. V lost 2 bases and J 0 bases, leaving 13 bases between the germline ends. Germline CDR1 LNHDA, CDR2 SQIVND (reference sequence). The CDR3: CASSITGARYQETQYF. CDR3 nucleotide sequence: TGTGCCAGTAGTATAACGGGTGCACGGTACCAAGAGACCCAGTACTTC.

This sequence joins TRBV9 and TRBJ2-7; possible D gene TRBD2, 6 bases. V lost 6 bases and J lost 1, with 14 bases in between. Per germline, CDR1 SGDLS and CDR2 YYNGEE. The CDR3 is 14 residues long. The CDR3 protein is CASNRWGESYEQYF. The CDR3 nucleotides are TGTGCCAGCAACCGATGGGGGGAGTCCTACGAGCAGTACTTC.

The CDR3 nucleotides read TGCGCCAGCAGTCAAAGGATCAATCAGCCCCAGCATTTT. Amino acid sequence: CASSQRINQPQHF. The genes are TRBV23-1 and TRBJ1-5; unclear D gene. TRBV23-1 is an ORF, and what it does is uncertain. CDR3 size: 13 residues. The V gene lost 2 bases and the J gene lost 3 bases, with 5 bases spanning the gap.

The CDR3: CASSLVGRSGTDTQYF. The CDR3 bases are TGTGCCAGCAGTTTGGTCGGGAGGTCGGGCACAGATACGCAGTATTTT. J is TRBJ2-3 and V is TRBV27; 7 positions match TRBD2. The CDR3 extends over 16 amino acids. CDR1 and CDR2 (germline): MNHEY, SMNVEV (reference sequence). Germline trimming cut 3 bases from V and 1 base from J; bases unmatched to any gene: 7.

This clone was picked up one time. J is TRBJ1-1 and V is TRBV9, with no clear D. This CDR3 comprises 15 residues. With 6 bases removed from V and 1 base from J, the gap between germline ends came to 16 bases. The germline gives CDR1 SGDLS, CDR2 YYNGEE. In DNA, the CDR3 is TGTGCCAGCACGCTCTATCCCCATACGAACACTGAAGCTTTCTTT. Its protein product is CASTLYPHTNTEAFF.

The V and J genes are TRBV9 and TRBJ2-1; no clear D. Trimming pared 4 bases from V and 5 bases from J, leaving 4 bases between. Germline CDR1 SGDLS, CDR2 YYNGEE. The CDR3 length is 11 residues. This CDR3 is CASSYNNEQFF. In DNA form, the CDR3 reads TGTGCCAGCAGCTACAACAATGAGCAGTTCTTC. The full variable domain, in which reference TRBV9 and TRBJ2-1 provide the parts outside the CDR3, is DSGVTQTPKHLITATGQRVTLRCSPRSGDLSVYWYQQSLDQGLQFLIQYYNGEERAKGNILERFSAQQFPDLHSELNLSSLELGDSALYFCASSYNNEQFFGPGTRLTVL.

Only one count was recorded for this clone. The chain joins TRBV6-1 to TRBJ1-2, with a weak D call TRBD1 (5 bases). The CDR3 contains 13 residues. Looked up from germline, CDR1 is MNHNS and CDR2 is SASEGT. Between the trimmed V and J ends, which lost 8 bases and 5 bases, there was a span of 15 bases. The CDR3 loop reads CASWGLTLYGYTF. The DNA of the CDR3 is TGTGCCAGCTGGGGACTGACCCTTTATGGCTACACCTTC.